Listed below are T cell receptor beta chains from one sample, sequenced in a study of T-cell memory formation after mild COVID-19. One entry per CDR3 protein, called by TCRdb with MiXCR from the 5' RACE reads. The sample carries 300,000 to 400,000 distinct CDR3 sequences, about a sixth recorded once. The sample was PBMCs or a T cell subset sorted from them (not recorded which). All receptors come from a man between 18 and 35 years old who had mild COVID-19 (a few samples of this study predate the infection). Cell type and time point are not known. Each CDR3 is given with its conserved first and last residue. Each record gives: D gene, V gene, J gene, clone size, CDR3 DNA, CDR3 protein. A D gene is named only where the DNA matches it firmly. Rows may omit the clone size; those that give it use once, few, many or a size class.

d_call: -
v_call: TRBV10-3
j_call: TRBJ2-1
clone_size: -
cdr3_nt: TGTGCCATCAGTGGTACAGAGAGCTCCTACAATGAGCAGTTCTTC
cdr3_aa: CAISGTESSYNEQFF

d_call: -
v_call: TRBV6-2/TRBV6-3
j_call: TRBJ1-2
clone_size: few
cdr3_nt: TGTGCCAGCAGGGTCGGGGGGCAAACGGCTGGCTACACCTTC
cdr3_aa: CASRVGGQTAGYTF

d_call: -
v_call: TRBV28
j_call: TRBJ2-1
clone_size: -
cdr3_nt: TGTGCCACTTCCCTGCTGAATGAGCAGTTCTTC
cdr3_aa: CATSLLNEQFF

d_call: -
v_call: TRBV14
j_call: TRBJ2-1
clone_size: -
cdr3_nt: TGTGCCAGCAGCCAAGTTGTCAATGAGCAGTTCTTC
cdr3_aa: CASSQVVNEQFF

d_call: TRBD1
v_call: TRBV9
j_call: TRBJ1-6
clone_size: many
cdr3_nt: TGTGCCAGCGGAAAAGGGGGCAGTAATTCACCCCTCCACTTT
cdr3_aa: CASGKGGSNSPLHF

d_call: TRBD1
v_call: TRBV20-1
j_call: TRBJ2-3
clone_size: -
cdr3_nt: TGCAGTGCTAGCGGGACAGGTCTAGGGATTTTT
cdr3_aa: CSASGTGLGIF

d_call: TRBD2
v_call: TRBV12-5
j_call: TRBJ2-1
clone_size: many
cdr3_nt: TGTGCTAGTGGCCGAGTCCCGGGACTAGCGATGAGCCAGTTCTTC
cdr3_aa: CASGRVPGLAMSQFF

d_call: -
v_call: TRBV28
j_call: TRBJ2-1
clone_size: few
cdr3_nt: TGTGCCAGCAGTTTATCCCGACCTGAGCAGTTCTTC
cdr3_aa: CASSLSRPEQFF

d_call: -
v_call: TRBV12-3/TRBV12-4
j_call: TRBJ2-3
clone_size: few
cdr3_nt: TGTGCCAGCAGTTCGGGGCCTCGCGGCACAGATACGCAGTATTTT
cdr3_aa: CASSSGPRGTDTQYF

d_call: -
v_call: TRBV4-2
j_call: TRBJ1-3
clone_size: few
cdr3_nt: TGTGCCAGCAGCCAATCGGACTCTGGAAACACCATATATTTT
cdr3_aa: CASSQSDSGNTIYF

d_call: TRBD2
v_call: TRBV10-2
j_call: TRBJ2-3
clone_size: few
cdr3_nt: TGCGCCAGCAGTGAGGGGATAGCGGGGAGGGCAGATACGCAGTATTTT
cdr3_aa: CASSEGIAGRADTQYF

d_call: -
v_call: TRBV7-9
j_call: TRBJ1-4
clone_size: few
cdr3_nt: TGTGCCAGCAGCGCGGACGTCTATTCGTGGGAAAAACTGTTTTTT
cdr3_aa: CASSADVYSWEKLFF

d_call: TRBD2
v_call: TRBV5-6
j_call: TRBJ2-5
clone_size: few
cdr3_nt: TGTGCCAGCAGCCAGGGGACTAGCGGTAAAGAGACCCAGTACTTC
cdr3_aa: CASSQGTSGKETQYF

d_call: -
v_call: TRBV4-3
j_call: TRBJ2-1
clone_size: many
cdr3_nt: TGCGCCAGCAGCCAAGAGTTCAGGTTTAATGAGCAGTTCTTC
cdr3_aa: CASSQEFRFNEQFF

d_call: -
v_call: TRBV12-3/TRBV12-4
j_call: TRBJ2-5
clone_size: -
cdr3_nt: TGTGCCAGCAGTTTAGAAGGACGCCAAGAGACCCAGTACTTC
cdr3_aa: CASSLEGRQETQYF

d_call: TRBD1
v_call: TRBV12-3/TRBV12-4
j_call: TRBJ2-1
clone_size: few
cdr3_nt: TGTGCCAGCAGTTTCATCGCGGACAGGGACAATGAGCAGTTCTTC
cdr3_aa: CASSFIADRDNEQFF

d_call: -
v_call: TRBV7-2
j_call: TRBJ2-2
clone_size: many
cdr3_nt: TGTGCCAGCAGCTTAGCGAACAGAAACACCGGGGAGCTGTTTTTT
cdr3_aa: CASSLANRNTGELFF

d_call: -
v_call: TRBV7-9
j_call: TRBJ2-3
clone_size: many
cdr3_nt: TGTGCCAGCAGCTTACTGACACTCGTTTACACAGATACGCAGTATTTT
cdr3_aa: CASSLLTLVYTDTQYF

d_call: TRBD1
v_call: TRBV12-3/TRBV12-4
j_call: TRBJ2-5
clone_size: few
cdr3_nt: TGTGCCAGCAGGGGACAGTTCCAAGAGACCCAGTACTTC
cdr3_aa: CASRGQFQETQYF

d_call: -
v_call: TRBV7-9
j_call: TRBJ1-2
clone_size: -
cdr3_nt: TGTGCCAGCGGAGCTGGGGGACGCTATGGCTACACCTTC
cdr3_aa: CASGAGGRYGYTF

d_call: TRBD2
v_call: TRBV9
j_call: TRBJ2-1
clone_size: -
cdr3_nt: TGTGCCAGCAGCCTCGCCCGCGGGAGACGCTACAATGAGCAGTTCTTC
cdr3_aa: CASSLARGRRYNEQFF

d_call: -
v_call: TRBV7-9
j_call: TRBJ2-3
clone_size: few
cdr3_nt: TGTGCCAGCACCCAAGCGGTGGTGGGGGGAGATACGCAGTATTTT
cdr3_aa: CASTQAVVGGDTQYF

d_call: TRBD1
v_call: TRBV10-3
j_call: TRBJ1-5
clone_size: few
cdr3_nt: TGTGCCATCAGTGACGGGACAGGGGTTTATAGCAGTCAGCCCCAGCATTTT
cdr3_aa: CAISDGTGVYSSQPQHF

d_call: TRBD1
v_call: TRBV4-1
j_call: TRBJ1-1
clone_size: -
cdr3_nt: TGCGCCAGCAGCCAAGATGGACAGGGGCACACTGAAGCTTTCTTT
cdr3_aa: CASSQDGQGHTEAFF

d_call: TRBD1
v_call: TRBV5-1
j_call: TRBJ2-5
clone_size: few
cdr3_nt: TGCGCCAGCAGCATTTTACCGGGACAGCAAGAGACCCAGTACTTC
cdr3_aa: CASSILPGQQETQYF

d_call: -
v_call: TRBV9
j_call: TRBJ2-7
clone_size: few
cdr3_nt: TGTGCCAGCAGCGTAGCGGTGAACTACGAGCAGTACTTC
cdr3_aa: CASSVAVNYEQYF

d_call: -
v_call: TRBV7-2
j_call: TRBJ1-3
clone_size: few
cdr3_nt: TGTGCCAGCAGCCAAGCGCGGGGGTTTAGTGGAAACACCATATATTTT
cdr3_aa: CASSQARGFSGNTIYF

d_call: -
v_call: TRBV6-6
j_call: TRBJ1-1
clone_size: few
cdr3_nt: TGTGCCACCAGGCCTAGGGGTGACACTGAAGCTTTCTTT
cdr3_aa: CATRPRGDTEAFF

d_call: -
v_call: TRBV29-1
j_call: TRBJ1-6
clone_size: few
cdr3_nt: TGCAGCGTTGTTCCTTTCCTCCTCCACTTT
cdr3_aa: CSVVPFLLHF

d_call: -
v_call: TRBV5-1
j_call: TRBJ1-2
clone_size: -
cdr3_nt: TGCGCCAGCAGCTTGGCCCCGGCTGGGGCTAACTATGGCTACACCTTC
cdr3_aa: CASSLAPAGANYGYTF

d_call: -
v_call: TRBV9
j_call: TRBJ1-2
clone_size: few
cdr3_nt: TGTGCCAGCAGCGTACTCCCTAGGGCTTTGGAGGATGGCTACACCTTC
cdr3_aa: CASSVLPRALEDGYTF

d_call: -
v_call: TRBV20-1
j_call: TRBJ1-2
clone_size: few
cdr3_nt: TGCAGTGCTAGCCGCGGACTCTATGGCTACACCTTC
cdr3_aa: CSASRGLYGYTF

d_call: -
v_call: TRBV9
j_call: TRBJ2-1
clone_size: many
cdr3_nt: TGTGCCAGCAGCGTAGGGCTCTATGAGCAGTTCTTC
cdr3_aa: CASSVGLYEQFF

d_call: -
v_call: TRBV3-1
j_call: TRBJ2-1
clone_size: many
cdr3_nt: TGTGCCAGCAGCCAAGGTCCACAGACCTACAATGAGCAGTTCTTC
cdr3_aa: CASSQGPQTYNEQFF

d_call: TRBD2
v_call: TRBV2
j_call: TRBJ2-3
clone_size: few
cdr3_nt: TGTGCCAGCAACCTCGCGGGGGTGGGCACAGATACGCAGTATTTT
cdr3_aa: CASNLAGVGTDTQYF